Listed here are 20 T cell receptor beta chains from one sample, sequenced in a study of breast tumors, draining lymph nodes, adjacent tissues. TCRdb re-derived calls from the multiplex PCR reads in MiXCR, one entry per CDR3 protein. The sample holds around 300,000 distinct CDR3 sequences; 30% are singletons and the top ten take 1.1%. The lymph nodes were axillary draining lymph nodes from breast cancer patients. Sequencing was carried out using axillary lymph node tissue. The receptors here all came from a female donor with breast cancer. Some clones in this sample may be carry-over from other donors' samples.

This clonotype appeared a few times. This CDR3 reads CAWMGGSGNEKLFF. The CDR3 DNA reads as TGTGCCTGGATGGGGGGCAGCGGGAATGAAAAACTGTTTTTT. The chain uses TRBV30 and TRBJ1-4; possibly TRBD1 for D (6 bases). The CDR3 consists of 14 residues. Germline values: CDR1 GTSNPN, CDR2 SVGIG (reference sequence). Trimming removed 4 bases at V and 5 bases at J, with 14 bases between.

The CDR3 protein is CASSPSLAALLETQYF. The CDR3, as DNA: TGTGCCAGCTCACCATCCTTGGCTGCACTGTTGGAGACCCAGTACTTC. The chain combines TRBV18 with TRBJ2-5; D is ambiguous. The CDR3 spans 16 residues. Trimming pared 2 bases from V and 5 bases from J, leaving 18 bases between. CDR1 KGHSH and CDR2 LQKENI come from the germline V gene.

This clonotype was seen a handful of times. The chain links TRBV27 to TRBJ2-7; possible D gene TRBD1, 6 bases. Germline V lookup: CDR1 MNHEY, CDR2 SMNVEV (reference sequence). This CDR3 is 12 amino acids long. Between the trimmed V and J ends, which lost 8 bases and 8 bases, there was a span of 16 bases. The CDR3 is CASGPRGQQQYF. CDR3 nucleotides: TGTGCCAGCGGACCTCGAGGACAGCAGCAGTACTTC.

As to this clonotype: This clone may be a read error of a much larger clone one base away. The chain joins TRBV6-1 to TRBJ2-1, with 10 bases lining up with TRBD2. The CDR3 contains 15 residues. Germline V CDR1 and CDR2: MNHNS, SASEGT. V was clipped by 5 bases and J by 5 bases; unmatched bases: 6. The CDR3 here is CASSWASGGDNEQFF. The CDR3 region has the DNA TGTGCCAGCAGTTGGGCTAGCGGGGGAGACAATGAGCAGTTCTTC.

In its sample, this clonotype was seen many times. As DNA, the CDR3 is TGTGCCAGTAGTAAGGCATCTCGGGGGGTGAATGAAAAACTGTTTTTT. Protein sequence: CASSKASRGVNEKLFF. This chain connects TRBV19 to TRBJ1-4; TRBD1 is a possible D gene (5 bases). Germline loops: CDR1 LNHDA, CDR2 SQIVND (reference sequence). Deletions cut 4 bases from V and 5 bases from J, with 17 bases between. The CDR3 is 16 amino acids.

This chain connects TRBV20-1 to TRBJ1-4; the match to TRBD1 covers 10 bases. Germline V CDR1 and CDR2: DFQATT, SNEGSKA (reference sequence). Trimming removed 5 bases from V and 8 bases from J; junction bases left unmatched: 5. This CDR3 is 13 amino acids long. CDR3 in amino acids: CSAGTGAKEKLFF. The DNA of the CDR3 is TGCAGTGCTGGGACAGGGGCAAAAGAAAAACTGTTTTTT.

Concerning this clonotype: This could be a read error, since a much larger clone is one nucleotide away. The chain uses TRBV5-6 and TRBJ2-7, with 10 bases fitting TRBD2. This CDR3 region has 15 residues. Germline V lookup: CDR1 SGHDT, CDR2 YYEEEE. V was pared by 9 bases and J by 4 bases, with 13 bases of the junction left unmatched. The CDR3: CANRVRSSGRYEQYF. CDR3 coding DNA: TGTGCCAACAGAGTAAGGTCTAGCGGGAGATACGAGCAGTACTTC. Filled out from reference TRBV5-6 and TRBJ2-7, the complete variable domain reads DAGVTQSPTHLIKTRGQQVTLRCSPKSGHDTVSWYQQALGQGPQFIFQYYEEEERQRGNFPDRFSGHQFPNYSSELNVNALLLGDSALYLCANRVRSSGRYEQYFGPGTRLTVT.

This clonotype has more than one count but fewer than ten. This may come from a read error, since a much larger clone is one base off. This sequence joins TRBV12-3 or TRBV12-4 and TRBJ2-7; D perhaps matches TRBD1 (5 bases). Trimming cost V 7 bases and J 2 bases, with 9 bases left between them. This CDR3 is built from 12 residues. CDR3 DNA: TGTGCCAGCATGAGCAGGGCCTACGAGCAGTACTTC. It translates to CASMSRAYEQYF.

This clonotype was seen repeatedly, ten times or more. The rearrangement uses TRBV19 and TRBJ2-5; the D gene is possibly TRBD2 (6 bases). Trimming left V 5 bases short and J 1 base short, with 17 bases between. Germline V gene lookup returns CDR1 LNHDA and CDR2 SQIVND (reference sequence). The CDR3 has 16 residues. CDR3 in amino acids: CASSSSRGRLQETQYF. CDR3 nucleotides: TGTGCCAGTAGTTCCTCCCGGGGGAGACTCCAAGAGACCCAGTACTTC.

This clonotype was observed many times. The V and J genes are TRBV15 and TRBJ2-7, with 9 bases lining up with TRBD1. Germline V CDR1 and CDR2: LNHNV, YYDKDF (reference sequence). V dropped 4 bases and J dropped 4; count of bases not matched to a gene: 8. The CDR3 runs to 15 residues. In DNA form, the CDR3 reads TGTGCCACCAGCACAACCGGGACAGGGAGGTACGAGCAGTACTTC. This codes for CATSTTGTGRYEQYF. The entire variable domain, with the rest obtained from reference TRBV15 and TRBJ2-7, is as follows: DAMVIQNPRYQVTQFGKPVTLSCSQTLNHNVMYWYQQKSSQAPKLLFHYYDKDFNNEADTPDNFQSRRPNTSFCFLDIRSPGLGDTAMYLCATSTTGTGRYEQYFGPGTRLTVT.

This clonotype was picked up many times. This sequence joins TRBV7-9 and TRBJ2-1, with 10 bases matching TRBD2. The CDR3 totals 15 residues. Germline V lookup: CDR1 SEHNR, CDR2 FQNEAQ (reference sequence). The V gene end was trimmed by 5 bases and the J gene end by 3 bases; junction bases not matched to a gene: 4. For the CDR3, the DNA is TGTGCCAGCAGCCCGAGGACTAGCGGCTACAATGAGCAGTTCTTC. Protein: CASSPRTSGYNEQFF.

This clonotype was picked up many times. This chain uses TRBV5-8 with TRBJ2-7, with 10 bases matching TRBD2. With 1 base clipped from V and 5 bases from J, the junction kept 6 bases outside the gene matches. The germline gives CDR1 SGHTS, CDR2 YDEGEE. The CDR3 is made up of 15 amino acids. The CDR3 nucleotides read TGTGCCAGCAGCTTGATTTTAACTAGCGGGAACGAGCAGTACTTC. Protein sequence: CASSLILTSGNEQYF.

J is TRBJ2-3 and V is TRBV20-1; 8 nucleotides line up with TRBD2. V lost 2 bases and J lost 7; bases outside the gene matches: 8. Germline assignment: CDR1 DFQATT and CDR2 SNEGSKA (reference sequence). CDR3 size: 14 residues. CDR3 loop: CSARPGGPKNTQYF. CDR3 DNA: TGCAGTGCTAGACCGGGAGGGCCTAAAAATACGCAGTATTTT.

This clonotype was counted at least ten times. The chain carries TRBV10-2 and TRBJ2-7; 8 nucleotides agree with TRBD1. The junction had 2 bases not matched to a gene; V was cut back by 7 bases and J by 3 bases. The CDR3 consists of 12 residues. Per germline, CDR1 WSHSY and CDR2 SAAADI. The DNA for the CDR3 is TGCGCCAGCAAGGACAGGGTCTACGAGCAGTACTTC. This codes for CASKDRVYEQYF.

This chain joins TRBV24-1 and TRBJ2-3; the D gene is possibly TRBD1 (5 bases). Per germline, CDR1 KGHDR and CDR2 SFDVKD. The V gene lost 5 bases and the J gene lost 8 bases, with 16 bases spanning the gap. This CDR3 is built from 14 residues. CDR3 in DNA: TGTGCCACCAGTGGCCCCCCGACAGTCGCTACGCAGTATTTT. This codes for CATSGPPTVATQYF.

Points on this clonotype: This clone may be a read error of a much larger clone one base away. The CDR3 region has the DNA TGTGCTAGTGGTCTTAGCGGGAGGAGCGTCACAGATACGCAGTATTTT. It encodes CASGLSGRSVTDTQYF. The chain employs TRBV12-5 and TRBJ2-3; 10 bases fit TRBD2. The CDR3 sequence is 16 residues long. Germline trimming cut 5 bases from V and 2 bases from J; bases unmatched to any gene: 7. Germline loops: CDR1 LGHNT, CDR2 FRNRAP.

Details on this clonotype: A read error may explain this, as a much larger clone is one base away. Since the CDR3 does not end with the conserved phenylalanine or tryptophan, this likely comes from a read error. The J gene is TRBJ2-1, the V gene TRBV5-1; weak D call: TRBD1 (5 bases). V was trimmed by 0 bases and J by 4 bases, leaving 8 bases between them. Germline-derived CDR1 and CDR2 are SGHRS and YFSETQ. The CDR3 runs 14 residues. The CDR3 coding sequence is TGCGCCAGCAGCTTGGCCAGGGATTACAATGAGCAGTTCTGC. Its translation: CASSLARDYNEQFC.

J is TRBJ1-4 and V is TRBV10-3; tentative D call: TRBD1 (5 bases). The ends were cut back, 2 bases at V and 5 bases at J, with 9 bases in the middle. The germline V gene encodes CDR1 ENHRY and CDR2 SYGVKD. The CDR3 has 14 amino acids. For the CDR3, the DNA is TGTGCCATCAGTGAGATCTGGGGCAATGAAAAACTGTTTTTT. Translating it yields CAISEIWGNEKLFF.

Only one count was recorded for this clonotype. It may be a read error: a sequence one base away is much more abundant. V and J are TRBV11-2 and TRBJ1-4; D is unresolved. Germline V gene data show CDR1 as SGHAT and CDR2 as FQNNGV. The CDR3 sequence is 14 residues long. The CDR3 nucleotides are TGTGCCGGCAGCCCTCGCTTAGGGAATGAAAAACTGTTTTTT. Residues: CAGSPRLGNEKLFF.

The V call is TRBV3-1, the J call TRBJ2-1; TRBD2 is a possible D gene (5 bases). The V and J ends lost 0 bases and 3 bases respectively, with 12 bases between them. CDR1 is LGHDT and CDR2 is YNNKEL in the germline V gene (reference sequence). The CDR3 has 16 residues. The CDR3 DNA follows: TGTGCCAGCAGCCAAGATCTAGCTAGCATCTACAATGAGCAGTTCTTC. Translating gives CASSQDLASIYNEQFF.